The text below deals with one T cell receptor (beta chain). This record comes from a study of cytomegalovirus exposure and HLA in healthy donors. Between the trimmed V and J ends, which lost 3 bases and 8 bases, there was a span of 8 bases. The CDR3 loop spans 12 amino acids. Germline values: CDR1 KGHSH, CDR2 LQKENI. The PCR used 60 Vbeta and 13 Jbeta primers. Only in-frame clones appear in the TCRdb table, and some are missing; sequencing was by immunoSEQ multiplex PCR. The table shows about 160,000 clones, with about 80% occurring only once. The TCR comes from a woman between 50 and 59 years old in good health and CMV-seropositive. The V and J genes are TRBV18 and TRBJ2-1; D remains unclear. Sequencing was done on a sample of PBMCs. CDR3 in amino acids: CASSPSGDEQFF. In DNA, the CDR3 is TGTGCCAGCTCACCGTCTGGAGATGAGCAGTTCTTC.